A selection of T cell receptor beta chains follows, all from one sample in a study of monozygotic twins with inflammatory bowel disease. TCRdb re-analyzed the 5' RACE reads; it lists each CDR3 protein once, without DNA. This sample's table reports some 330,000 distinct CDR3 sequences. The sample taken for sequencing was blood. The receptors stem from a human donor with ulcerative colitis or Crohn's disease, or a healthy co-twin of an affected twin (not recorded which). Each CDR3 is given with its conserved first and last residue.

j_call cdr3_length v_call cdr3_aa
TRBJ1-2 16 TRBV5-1 CASSSGPSRLYRGYTF
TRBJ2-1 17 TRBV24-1 CATSDRVRQGAGYEQFF
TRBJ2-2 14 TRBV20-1 CSARAGATTGELFF
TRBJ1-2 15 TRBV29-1 CSVEGAGTGTYGYTF
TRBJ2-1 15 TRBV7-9 CASSVKRGAENEQFF
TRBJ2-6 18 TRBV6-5 CASRKTRVSLSGANVLTF
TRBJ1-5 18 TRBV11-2 CASSLVGDRGHSNQPQHF
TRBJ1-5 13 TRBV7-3 CASSLTVDQPQHF
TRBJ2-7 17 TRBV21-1 CASSSNARQGPTYEQYF
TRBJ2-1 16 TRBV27 CASSLSAGDFYNEQFF
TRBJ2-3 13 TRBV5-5 CASSLSDIPTQYF
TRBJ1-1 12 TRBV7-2 CASSLGVLEAFF
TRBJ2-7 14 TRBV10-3 CAISVGQGRNEQYF
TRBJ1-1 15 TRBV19 CASSIGGVLNTEAFF
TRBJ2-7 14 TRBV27 CASNPAGAAYEQYF
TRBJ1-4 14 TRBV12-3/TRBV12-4 CASSPTGYDEKLFF
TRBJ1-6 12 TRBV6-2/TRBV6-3 CASQEYNSPLHF
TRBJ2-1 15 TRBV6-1 CASSTRQGTYNEQFF
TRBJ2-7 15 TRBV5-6 CASSTNRVRTYEQYF
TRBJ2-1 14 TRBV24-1 CATIGIAAYNEQFF
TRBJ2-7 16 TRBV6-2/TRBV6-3 CASSYDNRKESYEQYF
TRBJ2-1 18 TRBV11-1 CASTPRNKGQFLLSEQFF
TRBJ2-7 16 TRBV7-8 CASSLRLQQGPVEQYF
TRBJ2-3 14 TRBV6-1 CASSGRLGWDTQYF
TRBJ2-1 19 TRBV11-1 CASSSRTGGARGVYNEQFF
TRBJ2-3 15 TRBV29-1 CSYTRGTTPIDTQYF
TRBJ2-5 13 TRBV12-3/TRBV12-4 CASRMSPAGWEMF
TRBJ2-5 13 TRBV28 CASRPPTQETQYF
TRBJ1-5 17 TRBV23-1 CASSQSPLPRRHQPQHF
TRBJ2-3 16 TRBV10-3 CAIDPGTGTSTDTQYF
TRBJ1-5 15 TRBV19 CASSDDRVLNQPQHF
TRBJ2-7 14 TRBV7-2 CASSAQGDPYEQYF
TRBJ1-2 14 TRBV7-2 CASRSGQGAGGYTF
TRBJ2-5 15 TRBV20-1 CSATIGTSGIQTQYF
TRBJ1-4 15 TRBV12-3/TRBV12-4 CASSWVQGNSEKLFF
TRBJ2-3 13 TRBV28 CASSLTQGGTFSF
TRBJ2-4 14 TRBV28 CASSLGGSKNMQYF
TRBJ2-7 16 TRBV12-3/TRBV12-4 CASSGISAGGPYEQYF
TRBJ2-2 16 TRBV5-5 CASSPLRGQNTGELFF
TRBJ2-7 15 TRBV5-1 CASSFQQKFNYEQYF
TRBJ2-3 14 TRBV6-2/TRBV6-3 CASSDTSGVGTQYF
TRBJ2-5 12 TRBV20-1 CSAWGLSETQYF
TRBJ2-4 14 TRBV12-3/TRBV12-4 CASSPLERGNIQYF
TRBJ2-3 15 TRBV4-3 CASSQTSGSADTQYF
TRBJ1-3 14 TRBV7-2 CASGSLGAGNTIYF
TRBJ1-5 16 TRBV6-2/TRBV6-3 CASSYSQGAGEQPQHF
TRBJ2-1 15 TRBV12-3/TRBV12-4 CASSPNRGGRDEQFF
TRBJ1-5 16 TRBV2 CASSELSGYSNQPQHF
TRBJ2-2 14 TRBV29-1 CSVEDKTYTGELFF
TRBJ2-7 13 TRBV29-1 CSAAGSGSYEQYF
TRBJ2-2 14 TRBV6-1 CASRADANTGELFF
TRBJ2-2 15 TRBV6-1 CASAPWGSNTGELFF
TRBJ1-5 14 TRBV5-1 CASSLVGGLGPQHF
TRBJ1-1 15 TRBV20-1 CSATRLRDRDPEAFF
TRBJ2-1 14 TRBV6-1 CASRPAGELNEQFF
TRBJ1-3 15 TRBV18 CASSPSDYSGNTIYF
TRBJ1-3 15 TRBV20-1 CSANPTRGAGNTIYF
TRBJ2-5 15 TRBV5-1 CASSLFGRGTETQYF
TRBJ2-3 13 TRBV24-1 CATSEGDTDTQYF